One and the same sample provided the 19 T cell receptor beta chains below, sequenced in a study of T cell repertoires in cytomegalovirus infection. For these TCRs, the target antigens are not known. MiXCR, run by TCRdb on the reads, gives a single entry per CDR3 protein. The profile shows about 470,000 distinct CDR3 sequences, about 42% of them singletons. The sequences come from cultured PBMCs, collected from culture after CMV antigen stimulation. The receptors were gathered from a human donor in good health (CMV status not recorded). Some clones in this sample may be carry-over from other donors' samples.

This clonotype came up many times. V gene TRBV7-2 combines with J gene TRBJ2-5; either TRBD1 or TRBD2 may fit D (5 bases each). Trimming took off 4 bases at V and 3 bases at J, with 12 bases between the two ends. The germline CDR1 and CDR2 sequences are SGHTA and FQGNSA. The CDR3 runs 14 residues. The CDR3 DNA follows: TGTGCCAGCAGCTATGGGGGACCTGAAGAGACCCAGTACTTC. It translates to CASSYGGPEETQYF.

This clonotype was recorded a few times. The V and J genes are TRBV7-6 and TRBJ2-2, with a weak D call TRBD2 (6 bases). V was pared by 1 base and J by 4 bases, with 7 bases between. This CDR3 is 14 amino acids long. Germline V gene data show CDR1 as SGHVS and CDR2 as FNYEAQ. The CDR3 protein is CASSLDGSTGELFF. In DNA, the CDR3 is TGTGCCAGCAGCTTAGACGGGAGCACCGGGGAGCTGTTTTTT.

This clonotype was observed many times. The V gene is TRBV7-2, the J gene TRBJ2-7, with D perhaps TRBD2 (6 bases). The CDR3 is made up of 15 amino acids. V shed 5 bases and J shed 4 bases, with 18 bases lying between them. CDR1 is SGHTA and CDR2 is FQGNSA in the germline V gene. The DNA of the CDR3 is TGTGCCAGCAGCCGCGGGACGGAACAAACTTACGAGCAGTACTTC. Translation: CASSRGTEQTYEQYF.

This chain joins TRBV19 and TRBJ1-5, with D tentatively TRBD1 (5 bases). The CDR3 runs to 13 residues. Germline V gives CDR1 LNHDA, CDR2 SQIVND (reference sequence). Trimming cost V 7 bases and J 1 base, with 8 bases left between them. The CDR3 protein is CASTRGSNQPQHF. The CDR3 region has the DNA TGTGCCAGTACGCGGGGCAGCAATCAGCCCCAGCATTTT.

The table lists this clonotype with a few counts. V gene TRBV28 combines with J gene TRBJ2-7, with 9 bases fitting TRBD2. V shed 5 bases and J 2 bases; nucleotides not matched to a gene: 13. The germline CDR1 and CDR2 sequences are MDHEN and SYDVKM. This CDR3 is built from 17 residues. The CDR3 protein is CASSPETPSGAPYEQYF. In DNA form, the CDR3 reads TGTGCCAGCAGTCCTGAAACGCCTAGCGGGGCCCCCTACGAGCAGTACTTC.

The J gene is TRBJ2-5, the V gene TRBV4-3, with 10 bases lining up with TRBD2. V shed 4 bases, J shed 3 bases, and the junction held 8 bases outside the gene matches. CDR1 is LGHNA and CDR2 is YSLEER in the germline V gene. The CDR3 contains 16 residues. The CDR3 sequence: CASSRRLAGTKETQYF. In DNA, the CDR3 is TGCGCCAGCAGCCGCCGACTAGCGGGTACCAAAGAGACCCAGTACTTC.

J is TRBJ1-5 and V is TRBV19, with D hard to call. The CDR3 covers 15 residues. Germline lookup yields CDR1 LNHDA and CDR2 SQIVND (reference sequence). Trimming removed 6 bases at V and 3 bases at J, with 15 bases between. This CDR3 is CASSPVPPSNQPQHF. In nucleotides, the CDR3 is TGTGCCAGTAGCCCGGTGCCGCCCTCCAATCAGCCCCAGCATTTT.

Written as DNA, the CDR3 is TGTGCCAGCAGTGAAGCGCGATCTAGCGGGAGGTCCAATGAGCAGTTCTTC. Protein product: CASSEARSSGRSNEQFF. V is TRBV6-1 and J is TRBJ2-1; 11 bases are shared with TRBD2. The CDR3 is 17 residues long. Germline CDR1 and CDR2: MNHNS and SASEGT. V shed 0 bases, J shed 6 bases, and the junction held 7 bases outside the gene matches.

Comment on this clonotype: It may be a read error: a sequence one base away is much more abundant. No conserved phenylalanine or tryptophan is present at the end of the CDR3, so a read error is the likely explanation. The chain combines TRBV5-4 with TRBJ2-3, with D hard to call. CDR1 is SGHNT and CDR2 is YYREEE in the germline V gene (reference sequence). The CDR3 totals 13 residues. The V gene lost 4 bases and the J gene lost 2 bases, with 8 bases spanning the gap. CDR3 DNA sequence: TGTGCCAGCAGCCCCGGGTCCACAGATACGCAGTATTAT. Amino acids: CASSPGSTDTQYY.

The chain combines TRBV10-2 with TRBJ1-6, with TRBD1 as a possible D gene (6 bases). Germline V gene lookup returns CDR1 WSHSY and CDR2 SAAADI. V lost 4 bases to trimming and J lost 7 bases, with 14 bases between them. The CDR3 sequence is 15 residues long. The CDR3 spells CASSAQGYSNSPLHF. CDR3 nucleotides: TGCGCCAGCAGTGCGCAGGGGTACTCCAATTCACCCCTCCACTTT.

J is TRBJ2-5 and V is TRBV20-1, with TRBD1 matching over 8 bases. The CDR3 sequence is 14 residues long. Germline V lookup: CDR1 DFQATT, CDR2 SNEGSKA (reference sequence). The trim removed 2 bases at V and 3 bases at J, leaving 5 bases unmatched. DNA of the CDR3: TGCAGTGCTAGATACCCGACAGGGGAAGAGACCCAGTACTTC. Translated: CSARYPTGEETQYF.

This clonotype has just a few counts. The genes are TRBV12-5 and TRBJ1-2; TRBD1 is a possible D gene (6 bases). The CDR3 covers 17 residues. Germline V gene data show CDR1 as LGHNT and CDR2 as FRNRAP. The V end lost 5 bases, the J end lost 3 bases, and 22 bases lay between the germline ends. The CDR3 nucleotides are TGTGCTAGTGGTCCACAAACCTCCAGGGGTGGTTACTATGGCTACACCTTC. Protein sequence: CASGPQTSRGGYYGYTF. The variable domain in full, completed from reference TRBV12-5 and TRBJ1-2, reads DARVTQTPRHKVTEMGQEVTMRCQPILGHNTVFWYRQTMMQGLELLAYFRNRAPLDDSGMPKDRFSAEMPDATLATLKIQPSEPRDSAVYFCASGPQTSRGGYYGYTFGSGTRLTVV.

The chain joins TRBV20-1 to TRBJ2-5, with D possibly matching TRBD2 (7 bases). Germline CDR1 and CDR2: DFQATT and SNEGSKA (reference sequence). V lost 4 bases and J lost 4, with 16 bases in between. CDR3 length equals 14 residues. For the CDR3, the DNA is TGCAGTGCTATGCCGGAAGGGGGGGGAGAGACCCAGTACTTC. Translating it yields CSAMPEGGGETQYF.

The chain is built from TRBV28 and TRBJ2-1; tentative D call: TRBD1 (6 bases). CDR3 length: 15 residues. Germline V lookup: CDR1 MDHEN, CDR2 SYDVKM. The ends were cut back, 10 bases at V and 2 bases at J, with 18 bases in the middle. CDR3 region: CATYRGAGAYNEQFF. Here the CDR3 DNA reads TGTGCCACCTACAGAGGGGCAGGGGCCTACAATGAGCAGTTCTTC.

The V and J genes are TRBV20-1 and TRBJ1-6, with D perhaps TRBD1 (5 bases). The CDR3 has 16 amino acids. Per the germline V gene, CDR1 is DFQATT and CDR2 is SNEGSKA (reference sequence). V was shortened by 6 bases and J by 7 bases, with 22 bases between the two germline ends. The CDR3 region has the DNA TGCAGTGCCAGACCCCCGCCCGGGGCCCCCAATTCACCCCTCCACTTT. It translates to CSARPPPGAPNSPLHF.

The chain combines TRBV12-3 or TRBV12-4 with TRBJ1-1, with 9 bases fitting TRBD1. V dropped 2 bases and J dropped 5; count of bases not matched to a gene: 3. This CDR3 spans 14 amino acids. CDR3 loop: CASSLTGQGTEAFF. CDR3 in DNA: TGTGCCAGCAGTTTAACGGGACAGGGAACTGAAGCTTTCTTT.

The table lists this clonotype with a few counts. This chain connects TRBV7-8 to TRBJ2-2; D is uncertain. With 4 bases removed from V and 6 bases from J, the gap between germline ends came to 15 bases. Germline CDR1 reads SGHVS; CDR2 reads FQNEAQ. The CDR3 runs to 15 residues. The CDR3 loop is CASSSSLLFSGELFF. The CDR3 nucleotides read TGTGCCAGCAGCTCCTCTTTGCTCTTTTCCGGGGAGCTGTTTTTT.

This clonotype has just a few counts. The chain's CDR3 is CASRPWEVRADTQYF. DNA for the CDR3: TGTGCCAGCAGGCCCTGGGAGGTACGGGCAGATACGCAGTATTTT. The chain couples TRBV7-9 to TRBJ2-3; TRBD2 is a possible D gene (6 bases). The V and J ends lost 6 bases and 4 bases respectively, with 17 bases between them. The CDR3 contains 15 residues. Germline V gene data show CDR1 as SEHNR and CDR2 as FQNEAQ (reference sequence). Full variable domain (remainder filled in from reference TRBV7-9 and TRBJ2-3): DTGVSQNPRHKITKRGQNVTFRCDPISEHNRLYWYRQTLGQGPEFLTYFQNEAQLEKSRLLSDRFSAERPKGSFSTLEIQRTEQGDSAMYLCASRPWEVRADTQYFGPGTRLTVL.

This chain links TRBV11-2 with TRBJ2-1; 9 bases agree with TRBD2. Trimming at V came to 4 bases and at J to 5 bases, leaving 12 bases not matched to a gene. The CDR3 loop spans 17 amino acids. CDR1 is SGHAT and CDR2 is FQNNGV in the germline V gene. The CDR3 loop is CASSSHIEAGGNNEQFF. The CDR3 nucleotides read TGTGCCAGCAGCTCCCACATTGAAGCGGGGGGAAACAATGAGCAGTTCTTC.